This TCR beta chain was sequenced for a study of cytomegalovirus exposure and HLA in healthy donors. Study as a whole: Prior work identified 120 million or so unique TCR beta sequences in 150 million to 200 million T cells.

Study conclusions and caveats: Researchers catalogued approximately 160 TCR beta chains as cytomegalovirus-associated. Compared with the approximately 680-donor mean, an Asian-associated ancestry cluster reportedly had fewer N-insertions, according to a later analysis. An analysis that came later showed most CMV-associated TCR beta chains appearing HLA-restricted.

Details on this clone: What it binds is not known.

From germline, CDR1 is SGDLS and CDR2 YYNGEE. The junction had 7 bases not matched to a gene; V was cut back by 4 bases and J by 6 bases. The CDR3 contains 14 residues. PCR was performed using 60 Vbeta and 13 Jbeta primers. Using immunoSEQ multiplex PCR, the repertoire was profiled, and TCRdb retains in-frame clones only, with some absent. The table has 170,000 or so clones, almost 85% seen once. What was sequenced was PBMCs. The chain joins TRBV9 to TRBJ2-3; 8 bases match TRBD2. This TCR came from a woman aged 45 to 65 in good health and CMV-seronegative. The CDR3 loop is CASSPTSGGDTQYF. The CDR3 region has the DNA TGTGCCAGCAGCCCCACTAGCGGAGGCGATACGCAGTATTTT.